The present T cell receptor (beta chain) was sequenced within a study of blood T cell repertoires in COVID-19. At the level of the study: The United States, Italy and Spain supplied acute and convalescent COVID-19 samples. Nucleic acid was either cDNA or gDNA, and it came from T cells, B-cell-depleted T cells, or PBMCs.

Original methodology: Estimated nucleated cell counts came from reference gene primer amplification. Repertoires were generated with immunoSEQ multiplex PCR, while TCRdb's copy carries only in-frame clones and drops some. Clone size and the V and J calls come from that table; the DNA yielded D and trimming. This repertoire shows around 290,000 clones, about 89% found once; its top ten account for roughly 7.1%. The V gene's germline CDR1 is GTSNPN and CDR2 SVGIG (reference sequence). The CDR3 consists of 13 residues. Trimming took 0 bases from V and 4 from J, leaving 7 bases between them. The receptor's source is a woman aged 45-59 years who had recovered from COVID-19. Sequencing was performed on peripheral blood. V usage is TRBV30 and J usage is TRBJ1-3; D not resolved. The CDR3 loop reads CAWSVEVGNTIYF. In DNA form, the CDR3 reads TGTGCCTGGAGTGTAGAGGTCGGAAACACCATATATTTT.